The 22 T cell receptor beta chains reported below all come from one sample, sequenced in a study of T-cell reconstitution after alpha-beta-depleted transplantation in children (dated by TCRdb to about 2016). The library was made by PCR. Sequencing relied on an Illumina HiSeq 2500. To normalize quantification of the TCRbeta repertoire, the TCR libraries were built with molecular barcoding that relied on unique molecular identifiers. TCRdb reprocessing: public reads trimmed at Q25 with fastp, clones called with MiXCR, in-frame beta chains kept. CDR3 protein duplicates are merged, each entry listing the most common genes and DNA. In all, the sample holds approximately 99,000 distinct CDR3 sequences, and approximately 6.6% of those were seen once. Of the sample, approximately 25% is held by the ten largest clones. This specimen's treatment or condition label, interpreted: allogeneic hematopoietic cell transplantation with graft depleted of TCRalphabeta T cells and CD19 B cells.

The sample was PBMCs, mostly from graft donor cells, taken 360 days after TCRalphabeta/CD19-depleted stem cell transplant. These receptors came from a male patient under 10 years old who had a stem cell transplant for acute lymphoblastic leukemia, so the T cells may come from the graft donor.

The chain has TRBV9 and TRBJ2-3; D not certain. The germline CDR1 and CDR2 sequences are SGDLS and YYNGEE. V was pared by 3 bases and J by 0 bases, with 14 bases between. This CDR3 is 16 amino acids long. CDR3 sequence: CASSGGHRTSTDTQYF. The CDR3 DNA is TGTGCCAGCAGCGGAGGTCACAGAACTAGCACAGATACGCAGTATTTT. The whole variable domain, remainder taken from reference TRBV9 and TRBJ2-3, is DSGVTQTPKHLITATGQRVTLRCSPRSGDLSVYWYQQSLDQGLQFLIQYYNGEERAKGNILERFSAQQFPDLHSELNLSSLELGDSALYFCASSGGHRTSTDTQYFGPGTRLTVL.

This clonotype was found a few times. V gene TRBV20-1 combines with J gene TRBJ1-1; D is unresolved. V lost 5 bases to trimming and J lost 0 bases, with 19 bases between them. Germline values: CDR1 DFQATT, CDR2 SNEGSKA (reference sequence). This CDR3 comprises 16 residues. In DNA form, the CDR3 reads TGCAGTGCTGGGAGGGTCCCTTCTTTAATGAACACTGAAGCTTTCTTT. Residues: CSAGRVPSLMNTEAFF.

There are a few counts of this clonotype. This chain joins TRBV20-1 and TRBJ2-3; 7 nucleotides agree with TRBD1. CDR3 size: 14 residues. After removal of 3 bases from V and 1 base from J, the junction contained 4 bases not matched to a gene. CDR1 is DFQATT, CDR2 SNEGSKA, per germline (reference sequence). The CDR3 here is CSARDRTRTDTQYF. In DNA form, the CDR3 reads TGCAGTGCTAGGGACAGGACCCGCACAGATACGCAGTATTTT.

This clonotype was recorded at least ten times. The rearrangement links TRBV4-3 to TRBJ2-1; TRBD2 might be the D (6 bases). Trimming took off 0 bases at V and 2 bases at J, with 11 bases between the two ends. The germline gives CDR1 LGHNA, CDR2 YSLEER. The CDR3 contains 16 residues. This chain's CDR3 is CASSQEAGFPYNEQFF. DNA for the CDR3: TGCGCCAGCAGCCAAGAAGCGGGTTTTCCCTACAATGAGCAGTTCTTC.

The chain combines TRBV5-6 with TRBJ2-1; TRBD2 matches at 9 bases. Germline CDR1 reads SGHDT; CDR2 reads YYEEEE. This CDR3 comprises 15 residues. V was pared by 4 bases and J by 2 bases, with 4 bases of the junction left unmatched. CDR3 nucleotide sequence: TGTGCCAGCAGCAAAGCGGGGGGCCCCTACAATGAGCAGTTCTTC. Protein sequence: CASSKAGGPYNEQFF.

The J gene is TRBJ1-4, the V gene TRBV6-5; TRBD1 might be the D (6 bases). V lost 0 bases and J 3 bases, leaving 17 bases between the germline ends. CDR1 MNHEY and CDR2 SVGAGI come from the germline V gene. This CDR3 is 18 amino acids long. CDR3 coding DNA: TGTGCCAGCAGTTACTCTACTTACAGGGTTGTGGCTAATGAAAAACTGTTTTTT. Amino acid sequence: CASSYSTYRVVANEKLFF.

The chain combines TRBV30 with TRBJ1-2; unclear D gene. V lost 2 bases and J lost 8, with 21 bases in between. The CDR3 has 15 residues. The germline CDR1 and CDR2 sequences are GTSNPN and SVGIG (reference sequence). This CDR3 is CAWSPHSRSRGGYTF. The CDR3 DNA is TGTGCCTGGAGTCCACATAGCCGGTCCCGAGGGGGCTACACCTTC. Supplemented by reference TRBV30 and TRBJ1-2, the full variable domain reads SQTIHQWPATLVQPVGSPLSLECTVEGTSNPNLYWYRQAAGRGLQLLFYSVGIGQISSEVPQNLSASRPQDRQFILSSKKLLLSDSGFYLCAWSPHSRSRGGYTFGSGTRLTVV.

The chain uses TRBV20-1 and TRBJ2-7; possible D gene TRBD2, 6 bases. Trimming shortened V by 1 base and J by 2 bases, and 18 bases separated the two germline ends. This CDR3 has 16 amino acids. Germline V lookup: CDR1 DFQATT, CDR2 SNEGSKA (reference sequence). The DNA of the CDR3 is TGCAGTGCTAGAGGCCTAACTAGCTCGCGGCCCTACGAGCAGTACTTC. This encodes CSARGLTSSRPYEQYF.

This clonotype turned up a few times. The V and J genes are TRBV12-5 and TRBJ2-5; D is unclear. With 2 bases removed from V and 5 bases from J, the gap between germline ends came to 9 bases. This CDR3 spans 13 amino acids. CDR1 is LGHNT and CDR2 is FRNRAP in the germline V gene. The CDR3 is CASGLYNWETQYF. CDR3 DNA sequence: TGTGCTAGTGGTTTGTATAATTGGGAGACCCAGTACTTC. The full variable domain, rest sourced from reference TRBV12-5 and TRBJ2-5, is DARVTQTPRHKVTEMGQEVTMRCQPILGHNTVFWYRQTMMQGLELLAYFRNRAPLDDSGMPKDRFSAEMPDATLATLKIQPSEPRDSAVYFCASGLYNWETQYFGPGTRLLVL.

This clonotype was picked up many times. The J gene is TRBJ2-7, the V gene TRBV4-1; TRBD2 is a possible D gene (6 bases). Trimming left V 4 bases short and J 5 bases short, with 12 bases between. CDR3 length: 13 residues. From germline, CDR1 is MGHRA and CDR2 YSYEKL. CDR3 DNA: TGCGCCAGCAGCCCGCGGGGTAGCCACGAGCAGTACTTC. Residues: CASSPRGSHEQYF.

This clonotype showed up many times. The rearrangement joins TRBV20-1 to TRBJ2-2; D not certain. Per the germline V gene, CDR1 is DFQATT and CDR2 is SNEGSKA (reference sequence). V was clipped by 3 bases and J by 3 bases, with 8 bases between them. The CDR3 length is 13 residues. The CDR3, as DNA: TGCAGTGCTAGTAACCGGGACACCGGGGAGCTGTTTTTT. Residues: CSASNRDTGELFF.

This chain joins TRBV6-2 or TRBV6-3 and TRBJ1-5; the D is unclear. V was shortened by 4 bases and J by 2 bases, with 9 bases between the two germline ends. The germline V gene has CDR1 MNHEY and CDR2 SVGEGT. This CDR3 has 14 amino acids. CDR3 sequence reads: CASSSGKGNQPQHF. CDR3 coding DNA: TGTGCCAGCAGTTCGGGCAAGGGCAATCAGCCCCAGCATTTT.

This clonotype was picked up many times. The J gene is TRBJ1-1, the V gene TRBV28; D gene uncertain. Trimming pared 5 bases from V and 5 bases from J, leaving 9 bases between. The CDR3 consists of 12 residues. The V gene's germline CDR1 is MDHEN and CDR2 SYDVKM. CDR3 in DNA: TGTGCCAGCAGTCCGGGGAATACTGAAGCTTTCTTT. This gives the protein CASSPGNTEAFF.

The V gene is TRBV27, the J gene TRBJ2-1; the match to TRBD2 covers 10 bases. The length of the CDR3 is 15 residues. The V segment lost 6 bases and the J segment 2 bases; nucleotides outside the gene matches: 4. CDR1 and CDR2 from the germline V gene are MNHEY and SMNVEV (reference sequence). CDR3 sequence: CASRQREGAYNEQFF. CDR3 in DNA: TGTGCCAGCAGACAGCGGGAGGGGGCCTACAATGAGCAGTTCTTC.

At least ten counts were recorded for this clonotype. This chain uses TRBV25-1 with TRBJ2-2; D is unclear. Trimming left V 7 bases short and J 7 bases short, with 10 bases between. CDR3 length: 12 amino acids. The germline V gene encodes CDR1 MGHDK and CDR2 SYGVNS. CDR3 residues: CASTTVVGELFF. The CDR3 DNA is TGTGCCAGCACCACGGTAGTCGGGGAGCTGTTTTTT.

This clonotype was recorded many times. The rearrangement joins TRBV6-5 to TRBJ1-1; weak D call: TRBD1 (5 bases). Trimming shortened V by 8 bases and J by 10 bases, and 17 bases separated the two germline ends. CDR1 is MNHEY and CDR2 is SVGAGI in the germline V gene. The CDR3 has 12 amino acids. The CDR3 here is CASHPGLGGAFF. The CDR3 DNA is TGTGCCAGCCACCCCGGTCTCGGGGGAGCTTTCTTT.

This clonotype was detected a few times. DNA for the CDR3: TGTGCCTGGAGTGACCGGGACAGGGGAGGGTACGAGCAGTACTTC. This translates into CAWSDRDRGGYEQYF. The J gene is TRBJ2-7, the V gene TRBV30; 10 bases map to TRBD1. The J segment lost 4 bases and the V segment lost 1 base, leaving 7 bases of the junction unmatched. Germline CDR1 GTSNPN, CDR2 SVGIG (reference sequence). The CDR3 contains 15 residues.

This chain's CDR3 is CASSLGGTNTGELFF. For the CDR3, the DNA is TGTGCCAGCAGTTTGGGAGGGACGAACACCGGGGAGCTGTTTTTT. V gene TRBV28 combines with J gene TRBJ2-2; 7 bases line up with TRBD2. Germline V gene sequence: CDR1 MDHEN, CDR2 SYDVKM. CDR3 length: 15 amino acids. The V and J ends lost 3 bases and 0 bases, in that order; junction bases with no gene match: 1.

This clonotype appeared a few times. J is TRBJ2-7 and V is TRBV7-8; D is perhaps TRBD2 (5 bases). Trimming stripped 0 bases from V and 7 bases from J, with 10 bases between. There are 13 residues in the CDR3. Germline V gives CDR1 SGHVS, CDR2 FQNEAQ. CDR3 bases: TGTGCCAGCAGCTTAGCGTCGGGGTGGGAGCAGTACTTC. Protein sequence: CASSLASGWEQYF.

This clonotype was seen a handful of times. The rearrangement links TRBV7-3 to TRBJ2-3; 14 positions agree with TRBD2. This CDR3 is built from 16 residues. V shed 5 bases, J shed 4 bases, and the junction held 5 bases outside the gene matches. Germline loops: CDR1 SGHTA, CDR2 FQGTGA. This chain's CDR3 is CASSRLAGGSADTQYF. CDR3 DNA sequence: TGTGCCAGCAGCAGACTAGCGGGAGGGAGCGCAGATACGCAGTATTTT.

Many counts were recorded for this clonotype. J is TRBJ2-7 and V is TRBV27; 9 positions match TRBD1. The germline V gene has CDR1 MNHEY and CDR2 SMNVEV (reference sequence). J was trimmed by 5 bases and V by 4 bases; bases with no gene match: 6. The CDR3 loop spans 14 amino acids. The CDR3: CASSSNRGHDEQYF. CDR3 in DNA: TGTGCCAGCAGTTCCAACAGGGGGCACGACGAGCAGTACTTC.

This clonotype appeared many times. The chain links TRBV27 to TRBJ1-5; maybe TRBD1 (5 bases). The CDR3 has 14 amino acids. The germline V gene encodes CDR1 MNHEY and CDR2 SMNVEV (reference sequence). Between the trimmed V and J ends, which lost 3 bases and 6 bases, there was a span of 12 bases. The CDR3 is CASSFSGGGQPQHF. CDR3 DNA sequence: TGTGCCAGCAGTTTCTCGGGGGGGGGTCAGCCCCAGCATTTT.